Listed here is a single T cell receptor (beta chain). Its antigen remains unknown. Looked up from germline, CDR1 is LGHDT and CDR2 is YNNKEL (reference sequence). The CDR3 sequence is 13 residues long. The sample originates from a study of T cells expressing NK-cell markers. After re-calling the 5' RACE reads, TCRdb lists one entry per CDR3 protein, DNA absent. The sample holds about 390,000 distinct CDR3 sequences. Study-level results: These clonotypes, the leaders elsewhere, also led the CD3+CD56-NKG2C+ fraction in a handful of donors.

The chain has TRBV3-1 and TRBJ2-5; no DNA is available, so the TRBD2 call from TCRdb remains unchecked. The sequence came from a woman in her forties or fifties in good health. Sequencing was performed on blood T cells: a sorted CD56 or NKG2C T cell subset, CD4+ or CD8+ T cells, or bulk PBMC T cells (not recorded which). The CDR3 reads CASGGLVRETQYF.